This TCR beta chain was profiled in a study of blood T cell repertoires in COVID-19. Study at large: The United States, Italy and Spain supplied acute and convalescent COVID-19 samples. PBMCs, B-cell-depleted T cells, or T cells provided the cDNA or gDNA that made up the material.

As handled by the study authors: Nucleated cell number was recorded as an estimate derived from reference gene primer amplification. Clones were read by immunoSEQ multiplex PCR, and TCRdb kept only the in-frame ones, dropping some. That table supplies the V and J calls and clone size; D and trimming were determined from the DNA. The sample contains 140,000 or so clones, 88% of which appear only once. CDR3 length equals 11 residues. The V gene lost 3 bases and the J gene lost 3 bases, with 2 bases spanning the gap. Germline values: CDR1 LNHNV, CDR2 YYDKDF (reference sequence). The sample taken for sequencing was peripheral blood. The origin of this receptor is a woman in her forties or fifties with acute or convalescent COVID-19. The chain combines TRBV15 with TRBJ1-1, with D unresolved. As DNA, the CDR3 is TGTGCCACCAGCAGCTACACTGAAGCTTTCTTT. Translating it yields CATSSYTEAFF.